Listed below are T cell receptor beta chains from one sample, sequenced in a study of identical twins. TCRdb re-analysed the 5' RACE reads in MiXCR, keeping a single row per CDR3 protein. The sample has some 560,000 distinct CDR3 sequences; more than 9% are singletons. These data were also filed under a second study, of yellow fever vaccine responses in identical twins.

Material: PBMCs. These TCRs come from a woman aged 18-29 years in good health. The conserved cysteine and the conserved F or W are not part of the CDR3 here.

j_call: TRBJ1-4
v_call: TRBV5-1
cdr3_aa: ASSLAGTGPQGEKLF

j_call: TRBJ2-1
v_call: TRBV5-1
cdr3_aa: ASSSGQGVRYEQF

j_call: TRBJ2-3
v_call: TRBV12-3/TRBV12-4
cdr3_aa: ASSLGLGTDTQY

j_call: TRBJ2-3
v_call: TRBV10-2
cdr3_aa: ASSEPGPGTDTQY

j_call: TRBJ2-5
v_call: TRBV7-2
cdr3_aa: ASSSGTHARETQY

j_call: TRBJ2-3
v_call: TRBV7-8
cdr3_aa: ASRPLAGGTDTQY

j_call: TRBJ1-1
v_call: TRBV5-1
cdr3_aa: ASRDRPDTEAF

j_call: TRBJ2-5
v_call: TRBV10-3
cdr3_aa: AISEPSVGTSIN

j_call: TRBJ2-5
v_call: TRBV7-7
cdr3_aa: ASSLSWGLQETQY

j_call: TRBJ2-5
v_call: TRBV21-1
cdr3_aa: ELRHPEGLALETQY

j_call: TRBJ2-1
v_call: TRBV2
cdr3_aa: ASRNRGPYNEQF

j_call: TRBJ2-1
v_call: TRBV11-2
cdr3_aa: ASSFGAGVSYNEQF

j_call: TRBJ2-5
v_call: TRBV27
cdr3_aa: ASSYPLEGWAPETQY

j_call: TRBJ2-2
v_call: TRBV6-1
cdr3_aa: ASRREGQGNTGELF

j_call: TRBJ2-6
v_call: TRBV12-3/TRBV12-4
cdr3_aa: ASGTPSGANVLT

j_call: TRBJ2-5
v_call: TRBV11-2
cdr3_aa: ASSLLLAEETQY

j_call: TRBJ2-1
v_call: TRBV4-3
cdr3_aa: ASSPRGPYNEQF

j_call: TRBJ2-1
v_call: TRBV27
cdr3_aa: ASRPSGGLQF

j_call: TRBJ1-2
v_call: TRBV15
cdr3_aa: ATSRAYLYGYT

j_call: TRBJ2-7
v_call: TRBV20-1
cdr3_aa: SARDLEREGLSYEQY

j_call: TRBJ2-5
v_call: TRBV7-2
cdr3_aa: ASSPQAGGQTQY

j_call: TRBJ2-3
v_call: TRBV4-3
cdr3_aa: ASSQTEREGSDTQY